This is a list of T cell receptor beta chains from one sample in a study of CD8+ T cells in alopecia areata. TCRdb keeps only in-frame clones here, not all; method: immunoSEQ multiplex PCR. Among 150,000 to 200,000 clones listed, about 70% were seen once. The material was CD8+ T cells sorted from blood, obtained at week 0. The receptor set was obtained from a human donor with alopecia areata. Both conserved end residues are part of each CDR3. The D gene is left open where the match is weak. Clone size is given for some rows only: seen once, a few or many times, or a class if the clone is expanded.

size | J | D | V | CDR3 | DNA
. | TRBJ2-7 | . | TRBV7-9 | CASSSPVTGAREQYF | TGTGCCAGCAGCTCCCCCGTGACCGGGGCTAGGGAGCAGTACTTC
. | TRBJ2-5 | . | TRBV5-1 | CASSLEGDPKETQYF | TGCGCCAGCAGCTTGGAGGGAGACCCAAAAGAGACCCAGTACTTC
once | TRBJ1-2 | . | TRBV7-9 | CASSSHLGRDYGYTF | TGTGCCAGCAGCTCTCACCTCGGGAGGGACTATGGCTACACCTTC
few | TRBJ1-1 | . | TRBV2 | CASVAGLRAFF | TGTGCCAGCGTGGCAGGGCTTCGGGCTTTCTTT
. | TRBJ1-1 | . | TRBV19 | CASRNTEAFF | TGTGCCAGTAGGAACACTGAAGCTTTCTTT
. | TRBJ2-7 | . | TRBV7-9 | CASSQGTYEQYF | TGTGCCAGCAGCCAGGGGACCTACGAGCAGTACTTC
. | TRBJ1-6 | TRBD1 | TRBV5-6 | CASSLGGQGASYNSPLHF | TGTGCCAGCAGCTTGGGAGGGCAGGGGGCGTCTTATAATTCACCCCTCCACTTT
. | TRBJ2-2 | TRBD2 | TRBV7-8 | CASSLPGLVVDTGELFF | TGTGCCAGCAGCTTACCGGGACTAGTCGTTGACACCGGGGAGCTGTTTTTT
few | TRBJ2-7 | TRBD1 | TRBV29-1 | CSVEVPGQSYEQYF | TGCAGCGTCGAAGTCCCGGGACAGTCCTACGAGCAGTACTTC
few | TRBJ2-1 | TRBD2 | TRBV2 | CASSPTSGGAREQFF | TGTGCCAGCAGCCCGACTAGCGGGGGGGCCAGGGAGCAGTTCTTC
. | TRBJ2-6 | . | TRBV5-1 | CASSSNPGRPGANVLTF | TGCGCCAGCAGCTCTAACCCTGGGAGGCCTGGGGCCAACGTCCTGACTTTC
many | TRBJ1-1 | . | TRBV6-1 | CASSVFRQEAFF | TGTGCCAGCAGTGTATTTAGACAGGAAGCTTTCTTT
few | TRBJ2-4 | . | TRBV7-8 | CASSLGSKNIQYF | TGTGCCAGCAGCTTAGGATCCAAAAACATTCAGTACTTC
. | TRBJ1-5 | . | TRBV5-1 | CASSFFPLREPSQPQHF | TGCGCCAGCAGCTTTTTCCCTTTGCGGGAGCCCAGCCAGCCCCAGCATTTT
. | TRBJ2-7 | . | TRBV5-6 | CASSLGRDDQYF | TGTGCCAGCAGCTTGGGTCGGGACGACCAGTACTTC
once | TRBJ2-7 | TRBD1 | TRBV7-6 | CASSPSWSGQTYEQYF | TGTGCCAGCAGCCCGAGTTGGTCGGGACAGACCTACGAGCAGTACTTC
. | TRBJ2-1 | . | TRBV14 | CASSQFTATNGEQFF | TGTGCCAGCAGCCAATTTACAGCAACCAACGGTGAGCAGTTCTTC
. | TRBJ2-1 | . | TRBV11-2 | CASSLGQGRGNEQFF | TGTGCCAGCAGCTTAGGACAGGGGAGGGGCAATGAGCAGTTCTTC
. | TRBJ1-1 | . | TRBV7-9 | CASSPSDRIPEAFF | TGTGCCAGCAGCCCCTCGGACAGAATCCCTGAAGCTTTCTTT
few | TRBJ2-2 | . | TRBV4-2 | CASSQEVGAPGELFF | TGTGCCAGCAGCCAAGAAGTCGGCGCCCCCGGGGAGCTGTTTTTT
few | TRBJ1-1 | . | TRBV11-2 | CASSLGSVGAFF | TGTGCCAGCAGCTTAGGCTCGGTGGGTGCTTTCTTT
. | TRBJ2-1 | TRBD2 | TRBV30 | CAWSPASGGLYNEQFF | TGTGCCTGGAGTCCGGCTAGCGGGGGTCTCTACAATGAGCAGTTCTTC
. | TRBJ2-7 | . | TRBV13 | CASSESGVSYEQYF | TGTGCCAGCAGCGAGAGCGGTGTATCCTACGAGCAGTACTTC
. | TRBJ1-1 | TRBD1 | TRBV2 | CASSSQRTGGNTEAFF | TGTGCCAGCAGTAGTCAAAGGACAGGGGGGAACACTGAAGCTTTCTTT
. | TRBJ2-2 | . | TRBV6-1 | CASSESWELFF | TGTGCCAGCAGTGAATCGTGGGAGCTGTTTTTT
. | TRBJ2-3 | TRBD2 | TRBV29-1 | CSAQAGEPDTQYF | TGCAGCGCACAAGCGGGGGAGCCAGATACGCAGTATTTT
few | TRBJ2-7 | . | TRBV29-1 | CSVEVEGLLPYEQYF | TGCAGCGTTGAAGTAGAAGGTCTTCTTCCCTACGAGCAGTACTTC
. | TRBJ2-7 | . | TRBV5-6 | CASRQDNGPQYF | TGTGCCAGCAGGCAGGACAACGGGCCGCAGTACTTC
. | TRBJ2-5 | . | TRBV30 | CAWSDRTEQETQYF | TGTGCCTGGAGTGACCGGACAGAGCAAGAGACCCAGTACTTC
. | TRBJ2-6 | . | TRBV29-1 | CSVVVRQRDSGANVLTF | TGCAGCGTTGTAGTTCGGCAGAGAGACTCTGGGGCCAACGTCCTGACTTTC
. | TRBJ2-7 | TRBD1 | TRBV19 | CASSIGTGGEQYF | TGTGCCAGTAGTATAGGCACAGGGGGCGAGCAGTACTTC
. | TRBJ1-2 | . | TRBV29-1 | CSVEDREDYGYTF | TGCAGCGTTGAAGACAGGGAGGACTATGGCTACACCTTC
. | TRBJ2-1 | . | TRBV13 | CASSLRGYNEQFF | TGTGCCAGCAGCTTAAGGGGTTACAATGAGCAGTTCTTC
. | TRBJ2-3 | TRBD1 | TRBV15 | CATSSWTGASTDTQYF | TGTGCCACCAGCTCCTGGACAGGAGCTAGCACAGATACGCAGTATTTT
once | TRBJ2-7 | . | TRBV30 | CAWGSYEQYF | TGTGCCTGGGGGAGCTACGAGCAGTACTTC
many | TRBJ2-5 | . | TRBV11-2 | CASSLFPLRILQETQYF | TGTGCCAGCAGCTTGTTCCCCCTGCGGATATTGCAAGAGACCCAGTACTTC
. | TRBJ2-5 | . | TRBV27 | CASSEFGDIETQYF | TGTGCCAGCAGCGAGTTCGGTGACATCGAGACCCAGTACTTC
. | TRBJ2-1 | . | TRBV5-1 | CASSLSEGFNEQFF | TGCGCCAGCAGCTTGAGTGAAGGGTTCAATGAGCAGTTCTTC
. | TRBJ1-3 | . | TRBV29-1 | CSVVSELSGNTIYF | TGCAGCGTTGTTTCCGAGCTCTCTGGAAACACCATATATTTT
few | TRBJ1-3 | . | TRBV10-3 | CAIRRLWPGGNTIYF | TGTGCCATCAGGCGACTTTGGCCCGGGGGAAACACCATATATTTT
. | TRBJ2-5 | . | TRBV6-5 | CASSYGTGRETQYF | TGTGCCAGCAGTTATGGGACGGGGCGAGAGACCCAGTACTTC
. | TRBJ1-5 | . | TRBV6-1 | CASIGDGRSNQPQHF | TGTGCCAGCATAGGTGATGGCAGAAGCAATCAGCCCCAGCATTTT
few | TRBJ2-5 | . | TRBV25-1 | CASKFQETQYF | TGTGCCAGCAAATTCCAAGAGACCCAGTACTTC
. | TRBJ1-2 | . | TRBV12-1 | CASSFSGYTF | TGTGCCAGCAGCTTTTCTGGCTACACCTTC
. | TRBJ1-1 | . | TRBV14 | CASSPPGPGTEAFF | TGTGCCAGCAGCCCTCCGGGGCCTGGGACTGAAGCTTTCTTT
. | TRBJ2-1 | . | TRBV7-8 | CASSLEGGAYNEQFF | TGTGCCAGCAGCTTAGAGGGCGGGGCGTACAATGAGCAGTTCTTC
. | TRBJ1-6 | . | TRBV6-5 | CASSFNAGFLNSPLHF | TGTGCCAGCAGTTTCAACGCAGGATTTTTGAATTCACCCCTCCACTTT
. | TRBJ2-1 | . | TRBV2 | CAAWRGPYNEQFF | TGTGCGGCGTGGCGGGGGCCTTACAATGAGCAGTTCTTC
. | TRBJ1-2 | . | TRBV11-2 | CASSLGDGYTF | TGTGCCAGCAGCTTGGGAGATGGCTACACCTTC
few | TRBJ2-5 | TRBD1 | TRBV29-1 | CSAYTGQGYQETQYF | TGCAGCGCTTATACGGGACAGGGCTACCAAGAGACCCAGTACTTC
few | TRBJ1-2 | . | TRBV2 | CASSDIGRGYTF | TGTGCCAGCAGTGACATCGGGCGAGGCTACACCTTC
. | TRBJ2-7 | TRBD1 | TRBV13 | CASTPGRGLGEQYF | TGTGCCAGCACCCCGGGCAGGGGGCTCGGTGAGCAGTACTTC
. | TRBJ2-1 | TRBD2 | TRBV4-2 | CASSPSLASGGPKLNNEQFF | TGTGCCAGCAGCCCCTCCCTGGCTAGCGGGGGGCCCAAACTTAACAATGAGCAGTTCTTC
. | TRBJ2-3 | . | TRBV5-6 | CASSYGDFLPSTDTQYF | TGTGCCAGCAGCTACGGGGACTTTTTACCTAGCACAGATACGCAGTATTTT
. | TRBJ1-2 | TRBD1 | TRBV30 | CASDRAPGEYGYTF | TGTGCCAGTGACAGGGCGCCAGGAGAATATGGCTACACCTTC
. | TRBJ2-3 | . | TRBV2 | CASRAGRGWADTQYF | TGTGCCAGCAGGGCCGGACGCGGTTGGGCAGATACGCAGTATTTT
. | TRBJ2-3 | . | TRBV27 | CASSDLADTQYF | TGTGCCAGCAGTGACCTAGCGGATACGCAGTATTTT